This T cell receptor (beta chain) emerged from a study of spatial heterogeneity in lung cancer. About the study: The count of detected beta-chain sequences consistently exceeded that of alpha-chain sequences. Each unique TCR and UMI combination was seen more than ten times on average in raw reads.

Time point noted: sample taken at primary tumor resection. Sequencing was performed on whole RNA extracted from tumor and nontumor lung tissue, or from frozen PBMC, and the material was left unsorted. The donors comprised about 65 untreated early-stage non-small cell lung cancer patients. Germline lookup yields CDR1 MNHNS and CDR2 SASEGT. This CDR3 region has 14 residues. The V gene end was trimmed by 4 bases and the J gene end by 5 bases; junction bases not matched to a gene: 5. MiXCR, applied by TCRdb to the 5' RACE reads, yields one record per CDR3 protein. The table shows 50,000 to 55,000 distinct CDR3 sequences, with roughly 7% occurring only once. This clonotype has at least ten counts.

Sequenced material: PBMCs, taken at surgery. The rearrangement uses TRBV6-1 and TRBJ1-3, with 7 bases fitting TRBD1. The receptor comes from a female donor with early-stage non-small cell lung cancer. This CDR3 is CASSARQGRNTIYF. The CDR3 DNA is TGTGCCAGCAGTGCCAGACAGGGCCGAAACACCATATATTTT.